Listed here are 10 T cell receptor beta chains from one sample, sequenced in a study of cytomegalovirus exposure and HLA in healthy donors. Researchers ran the PCR with 60 Vbeta and 13 Jbeta primers. Profiled with immunoSEQ multiplex PCR; TCRdb holds only in-frame clones, not every one. Of 70,000 to 95,000 clones listed, about three quarters are singletons. Material for sequencing was PBMCs. All receptors come from a man aged 30 to 39 in good health and CMV-seropositive.

The CDR3 nucleotides are TGCGCCAGCAGCTTCGATGGGCCCGAGGGCACTGAAGCTTTCTTT. This sequence encodes CASSFDGPEGTEAFF. V is TRBV5-1 and J is TRBJ1-1; D is uncertain. With 2 bases removed from V and 4 bases from J, the gap between germline ends came to 15 bases. There are 15 residues in the CDR3. CDR1 and CDR2 (germline): SGHRS, YFSETQ.

The V gene is TRBV5-5, the J gene TRBJ1-4, with 9 bases matching TRBD1. The CDR3 has 17 residues. Losses at the gene ends were 3 bases for V and 8 bases for J; bases not matched to a gene: 14. Looked up from germline, CDR1 is SGHKS and CDR2 is YYEKEE (reference sequence). CDR3 DNA sequence: TGTGCCAGCAGCTCCACGGACAGGGGAGGAATCGGCGAAAAACTGTTTTTT. It codes for CASSSTDRGGIGEKLFF.

The chain is built from TRBV19 and TRBJ1-4, with D possibly matching TRBD1 (6 bases). Germline CDR1 LNHDA, CDR2 SQIVND (reference sequence). There are 17 residues in the CDR3. V dropped 3 bases and J dropped 0 bases, with 14 bases sitting between them. CDR3 sequence (DNA): TGTGCCAGTAGTATCTCACAGGGCCGTGCAACTAATGAAAAACTGTTTTTT. Protein sequence: CASSISQGRATNEKLFF.

The chain employs TRBV6-1 and TRBJ1-2; D possibly corresponds to TRBD1 (6 bases). The CDR3 is 17 residues long. Between the trimmed V and J ends, which lost 1 base and 4 bases, there was a span of 19 bases. Germline V lookup: CDR1 MNHNS, CDR2 SASEGT. The CDR3 is CASSEDLWGGRGYGYTF. CDR3 nucleotides: TGTGCCAGCAGTGAAGATTTGTGGGGGGGGCGCGGCTATGGCTACACCTTC.

The gene calls are TRBV5-1 and TRBJ2-1, with 9 bases lining up with TRBD2. CDR1 and CDR2 from the germline V gene are SGHRS and YFSETQ. V was clipped by 0 bases and J by 8 bases; unmatched bases: 15. The CDR3 covers 18 residues. CDR3 DNA: TGCGCCAGCAGCTTGGCGGTCGTGGCGGGGGGGCCGGCGGATGAGCAGTTCTTC. Its protein is CASSLAVVAGGPADEQFF.

The rearrangement joins TRBV5-4 to TRBJ2-5; D might be TRBD2 (5 bases). The germline V gene has CDR1 SGHNT and CDR2 YYREEE (reference sequence). The CDR3 runs 14 residues. V lost 0 bases and J lost 4, with 10 bases in between. This CDR3 is CASSLGAETETQYF. In DNA form, the CDR3 reads TGTGCCAGCAGCTTGGGAGCGGAGACAGAGACCCAGTACTTC.

V is TRBV6-5 and J is TRBJ1-1; 7 bases line up with TRBD1. The CDR3 length is 16 residues. Trimming at V came to 2 bases and at J to 2 bases, leaving 8 bases not matched to a gene. Germline assignment: CDR1 MNHEY and CDR2 SVGAGI. CDR3 sequence: CASSYKGDSLNTEAFF. The CDR3 DNA reads TGTGCCAGCAGTTACAAGGGGGACAGCTTAAACACTGAAGCTTTCTTT.

The chain uses TRBV2 and TRBJ2-5, with TRBD2 matching over 14 bases. The CDR3 runs 15 residues. The V and J ends lost 6 bases and 4 bases, in that order; junction bases with no gene match: 4. CDR1 is SNHLY and CDR2 is FYNNEI in the germline V gene. The CDR3 spells CASRVTSGGAETQYF. Here the CDR3 DNA reads TGTGCCAGCAGAGTGACTAGCGGGGGGGCAGAGACCCAGTACTTC.

The chain links TRBV7-3 to TRBJ2-1, with 8 positions matching TRBD1. The CDR3 extends over 15 amino acids. Germline V gene sequence: CDR1 SGHTA, CDR2 FQGTGA. V dropped 5 bases and J dropped 2; count of bases not matched to a gene: 5. The CDR3 here is CASSPGQGTYNEQFF. The CDR3 DNA sequence: TGTGCCAGCAGCCCAGGACAGGGTACCTACAATGAGCAGTTCTTC.

This clone turned up a few times. The gene calls are TRBV4-2 and TRBJ2-1; D is possibly TRBD2 (6 bases). V was shortened by 3 bases and J by 2 bases, with 11 bases between the two germline ends. CDR1 is LGHNA, CDR2 YNFKEQ, per germline. The length of the CDR3 is 15 residues. The CDR3 DNA reads as TGTGCCAGCAGCCAGGAGCTAGCGACCTACAATGAGCAGTTCTTC. Its translation: CASSQELATYNEQFF.